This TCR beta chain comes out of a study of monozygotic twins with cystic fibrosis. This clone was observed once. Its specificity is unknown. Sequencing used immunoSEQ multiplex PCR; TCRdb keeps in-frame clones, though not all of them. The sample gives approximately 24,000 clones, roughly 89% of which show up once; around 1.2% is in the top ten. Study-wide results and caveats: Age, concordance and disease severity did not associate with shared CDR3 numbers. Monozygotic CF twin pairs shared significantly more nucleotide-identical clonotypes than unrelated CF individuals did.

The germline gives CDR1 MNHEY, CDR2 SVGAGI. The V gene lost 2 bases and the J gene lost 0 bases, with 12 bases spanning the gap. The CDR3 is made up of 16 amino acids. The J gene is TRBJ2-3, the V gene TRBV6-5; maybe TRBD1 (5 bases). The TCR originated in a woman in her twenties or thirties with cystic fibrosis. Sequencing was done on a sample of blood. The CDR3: CASSYNTGASTDTQYF. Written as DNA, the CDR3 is TGTGCCAGCAGTTACAATACAGGAGCTAGCACAGATACGCAGTATTTT.